This is a list of T cell receptor beta chains from one sample in a study of PD-L1 blockade in urothelial cancer. Sequencing used immunoSEQ multiplex PCR; TCRdb keeps in-frame clones, though not all of them. This repertoire shows 85,000 to 100,000 clones, 85% to 95% found once; its top ten account for roughly 9.4%. This specimen consisted of PBMCs, obtained around atezolizumab (anti-PD-L1) treatment. The receptors shown here come from a man aged 55 to 70 with urothelial cancer. The CDR3 runs from the conserved cysteine through the conserved F or W. A D gene is named only where the DNA matches it firmly. Only part of the rows carry a size: once, few, many, or a class if the clone is expanded.

V gene: TRBV4-3
D gene: .
clone size: .
J gene: TRBJ2-5
CDR3 DNA: TGCGCCAGCAGCCAAGATAGGACTCTCAGGGGGGCCCAGTACTTC
CDR3 protein: CASSQDRTLRGAQYF

V gene: TRBV5-4
D gene: .
clone size: .
J gene: TRBJ2-5
CDR3 DNA: TGTGGATCGGGAGACTATAACCAAGAGACCCAGTACTTC
CDR3 protein: CGSGDYNQETQYF

V gene: TRBV28
D gene: .
clone size: once
J gene: TRBJ1-2
CDR3 DNA: TGTGCCAGCGGAAGGGGGACCAACCCGTACTATGGCTACACCTTC
CDR3 protein: CASGRGTNPYYGYTF

V gene: TRBV30
D gene: TRBD2
clone size: .
J gene: TRBJ2-3
CDR3 DNA: TGTGCCTGGCGGACTAGCGGCGGGGGCACAGATACGCAGTATTTT
CDR3 protein: CAWRTSGGGTDTQYF

V gene: TRBV7-8
D gene: TRBD2
clone size: .
J gene: TRBJ2-7
CDR3 DNA: TGTGCCAGCAGAACGGGGGGAGTCTACGAGCAGTACTTC
CDR3 protein: CASRTGGVYEQYF

V gene: TRBV9
D gene: TRBD1
clone size: once
J gene: TRBJ1-4
CDR3 DNA: TGTGCCAGCAGCGTCGGGACAGGTGCAACTAATGAAAAACTGTTTTTT
CDR3 protein: CASSVGTGATNEKLFF

V gene: TRBV28
D gene: TRBD1
clone size: .
J gene: TRBJ2-3
CDR3 DNA: TGTGCCAGCAGTTTATTGGTGGGACAGGATACGCAGTATTTT
CDR3 protein: CASSLLVGQDTQYF

V gene: TRBV30
D gene: .
clone size: .
J gene: TRBJ2-3
CDR3 DNA: TGTGCCTGGAGTGTGGGGGACTCACTTAGCACAGATACGCAGTATTTT
CDR3 protein: CAWSVGDSLSTDTQYF

V gene: TRBV9
D gene: .
clone size: .
J gene: TRBJ2-3
CDR3 DNA: TGTGCCAGCAGCCCCCTCTCTACCGATACGCAGTATTTT
CDR3 protein: CASSPLSTDTQYF

V gene: TRBV30
D gene: TRBD2
clone size: few
J gene: TRBJ2-1
CDR3 DNA: TGTGCCTGGAGTGTAAGTAGGACTAGCGGCTCCTACAATGAGCAGTTCTTC
CDR3 protein: CAWSVSRTSGSYNEQFF

V gene: TRBV18
D gene: .
clone size: few
J gene: TRBJ1-2
CDR3 DNA: TGTGCCAGCTCAGCCGACATGGGTTCTAACTATGGCTACACCTTC
CDR3 protein: CASSADMGSNYGYTF

V gene: TRBV5-6
D gene: TRBD2
clone size: .
J gene: TRBJ2-7
CDR3 DNA: TGTGCCAGCAGTACGGGGGGGAGCTCCTACGAGCAGTACTTC
CDR3 protein: CASSTGGSSYEQYF

V gene: TRBV6-6
D gene: TRBD2
clone size: .
J gene: TRBJ2-1
CDR3 DNA: TGTGCCAGCAGTTACGTGGCGGGGGACTACAATGAGCAGTTCTTC
CDR3 protein: CASSYVAGDYNEQFF

V gene: TRBV7-9
D gene: .
clone size: .
J gene: TRBJ2-3
CDR3 DNA: TGTGCCAGCAGCCTTAGTACCACAGATACGCAGTATTTT
CDR3 protein: CASSLSTTDTQYF

V gene: TRBV28
D gene: .
clone size: .
J gene: TRBJ1-5
CDR3 DNA: TGTGCCAGCAGTACCAACGGAGGTTTACAGCCCCAGCATTTT
CDR3 protein: CASSTNGGLQPQHF

V gene: TRBV19
D gene: TRBD2
clone size: .
J gene: TRBJ2-1
CDR3 DNA: TGTGCCAGTATCGGGTTAGGAGCGGGAGGAATCTACAATGAGCAGTTCTTC
CDR3 protein: CASIGLGAGGIYNEQFF

V gene: TRBV5-1
D gene: TRBD1
clone size: .
J gene: TRBJ1-1
CDR3 DNA: TGCGCCAGCAGAGCACCCCAGGGGGAGCCGAACACTGAAGCTTTCTTT
CDR3 protein: CASRAPQGEPNTEAFF

V gene: TRBV7-8
D gene: TRBD1
clone size: .
J gene: TRBJ1-1
CDR3 DNA: TGTGCCAGCAGACTTTGGACAGGGAACCCCATGAACACTGAAGCTTTCTTT
CDR3 protein: CASRLWTGNPMNTEAFF

V gene: TRBV7-7
D gene: TRBD1
clone size: once
J gene: TRBJ2-7
CDR3 DNA: TGTGCCAGCAGCCCTCGGGACAGGGACCACGAGCAGTACTTC
CDR3 protein: CASSPRDRDHEQYF

V gene: TRBV7-9
D gene: TRBD2
clone size: once
J gene: TRBJ2-7
CDR3 DNA: TGTGCCAGCAGCGCGGTGGGGCGGGAGGTCGACGAGCAGTACTTC
CDR3 protein: CASSAVGREVDEQYF

V gene: TRBV19
D gene: TRBD2
clone size: .
J gene: TRBJ2-2
CDR3 DNA: TGTGCCAGCTCTAGCGGGAGGGCCAACACCGGGGAGCTGTTTTTT
CDR3 protein: CASSSGRANTGELFF

V gene: TRBV11-2
D gene: TRBD1
clone size: .
J gene: TRBJ1-4
CDR3 DNA: TGTGCCAGCAGCCAAAACAGGGGGAAACTGTTTTTT
CDR3 protein: CASSQNRGKLFF

V gene: TRBV5-1
D gene: .
clone size: .
J gene: TRBJ2-3
CDR3 DNA: TGCGCCAGCAGCTTGGACAGGGCCACAGATACGCAGTATTTT
CDR3 protein: CASSLDRATDTQYF

V gene: TRBV5-8
D gene: .
clone size: .
J gene: TRBJ1-4
CDR3 DNA: TGTGCCAGCAGCTTGGGGACAGTCCGATTAAATGAAAAACTGTTTTTT
CDR3 protein: CASSLGTVRLNEKLFF

V gene: TRBV5-1
D gene: TRBD2
clone size: .
J gene: TRBJ2-2
CDR3 DNA: TGCGCCAGCAGCGGACAACTAGCGGGGGGGCCAGTGGGTACCGGGGAGCTGTTTTTT
CDR3 protein: CASSGQLAGGPVGTGELFF

V gene: TRBV30
D gene: .
clone size: once
J gene: TRBJ2-7
CDR3 DNA: TGTGCCTGGAGCGTTTCCGACATAAAGGCCGAGCAGTACTTC
CDR3 protein: CAWSVSDIKAEQYF

V gene: TRBV6-5
D gene: .
clone size: .
J gene: TRBJ2-1
CDR3 DNA: TGTGCCAGCAGTTACTCTTTTAGCGTAAACAATGAGCAGTTCTTC
CDR3 protein: CASSYSFSVNNEQFF

V gene: TRBV27
D gene: TRBD1
clone size: .
J gene: TRBJ1-4
CDR3 DNA: TGTGCCAGCAGTTTATCGAGGGGGACAGGACCCCCTTCCAATGAAAAACTGTTTTTT
CDR3 protein: CASSLSRGTGPPSNEKLFF

V gene: TRBV11-3
D gene: TRBD2
clone size: once
J gene: TRBJ2-2
CDR3 DNA: TGTGCCAGCAGCCCGAACCTAGCGGGAGGAACCGGGGAGCTGTTTTTT
CDR3 protein: CASSPNLAGGTGELFF

V gene: TRBV23-1
D gene: .
clone size: .
J gene: TRBJ1-2
CDR3 DNA: TGCGCCAGCAAGCCGAGTGGCTACACCTTC
CDR3 protein: CASKPSGYTF

V gene: TRBV28
D gene: .
clone size: .
J gene: TRBJ2-1
CDR3 DNA: TGTGCCAGCCGTGACTTGTACAATGAGCAGTTCTTC
CDR3 protein: CASRDLYNEQFF

V gene: TRBV7-2
D gene: .
clone size: .
J gene: TRBJ2-3
CDR3 DNA: TGTGCCAGCAGCCGATGGGGAAGCGGTAGCACAGATACGCAGTATTTT
CDR3 protein: CASSRWGSGSTDTQYF

V gene: TRBV7-7
D gene: TRBD2
clone size: .
J gene: TRBJ2-3
CDR3 DNA: TGTGCTAGCAGCCCGGGACTAGCGGGAGGGGATACGCAGTATTTT
CDR3 protein: CASSPGLAGGDTQYF

V gene: TRBV5-1
D gene: TRBD1
clone size: .
J gene: TRBJ1-4
CDR3 DNA: TGCGCCAGCAGCCGCATGACAGGGGGCAAGGCTAATGAAAAACTGTTTTTT
CDR3 protein: CASSRMTGGKANEKLFF

V gene: TRBV5-1
D gene: TRBD1
clone size: .
J gene: TRBJ2-7
CDR3 DNA: TGCGCCAGCAGCTTGGGGGGACAGGTTTTGTACGAGCAGTACTTC
CDR3 protein: CASSLGGQVLYEQYF

V gene: TRBV5-5
D gene: .
clone size: .
J gene: TRBJ1-2
CDR3 DNA: TGTGCCAGCAGCAACAGGCTTAACTATGGCTACACCTTC
CDR3 protein: CASSNRLNYGYTF

V gene: TRBV5-1
D gene: TRBD1
clone size: once
J gene: TRBJ2-3
CDR3 DNA: TGCGCCAGCAGCTTGCCCCGGGACAGGGCGGATACGCAGTATTTT
CDR3 protein: CASSLPRDRADTQYF